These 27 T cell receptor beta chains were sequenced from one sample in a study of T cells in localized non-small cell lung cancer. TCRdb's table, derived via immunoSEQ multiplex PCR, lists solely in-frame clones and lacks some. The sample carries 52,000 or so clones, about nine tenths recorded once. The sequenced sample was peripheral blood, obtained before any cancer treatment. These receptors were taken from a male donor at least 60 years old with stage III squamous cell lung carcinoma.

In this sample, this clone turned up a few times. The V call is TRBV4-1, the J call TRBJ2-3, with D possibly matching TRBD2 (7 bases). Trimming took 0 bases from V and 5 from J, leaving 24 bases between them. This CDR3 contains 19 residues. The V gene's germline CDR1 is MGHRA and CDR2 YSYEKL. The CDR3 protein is CASSQEGRGGGAQRDTQYF. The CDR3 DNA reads TGCGCCAGCAGCCAAGAAGGAAGGGGAGGGGGGGCGCAGAGAGATACGCAGTATTTT.

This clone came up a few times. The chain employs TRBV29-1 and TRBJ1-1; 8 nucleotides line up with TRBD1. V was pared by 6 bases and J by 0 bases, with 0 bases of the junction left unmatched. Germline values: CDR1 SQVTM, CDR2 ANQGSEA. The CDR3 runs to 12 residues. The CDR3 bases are TGCAGCGTGGACAGGGTGAACACTGAAGCTTTCTTT. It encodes CSVDRVNTEAFF.

Written as DNA, the CDR3 is TGTGCCAGCACTCCGGGACATGGGAGGACTGAAGCTTTCTTT. Residues: CASTPGHGRTEAFF. This chain joins TRBV28 and TRBJ1-1, with D tentatively TRBD1 (6 bases). The germline V gene encodes CDR1 MDHEN and CDR2 SYDVKM. Trimming removed 7 bases at V and 5 bases at J, with 17 bases between. The CDR3 has 14 residues.

This chain's CDR3 is CASSLGQGAHPGYTF. The CDR3, as DNA: TGTGCCAGCAGCTTAGGACAGGGGGCCCACCCCGGCTACACCTTC. The chain employs TRBV7-9 and TRBJ1-2; 10 bases line up with TRBD1. J lost 8 bases, V lost 1 base, and 7 bases had no gene match. The CDR3 has 15 amino acids. From germline, CDR1 is SEHNR and CDR2 FQNEAQ (reference sequence).

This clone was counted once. CDR3 sequence: CASSTFVPGHGYTF. The CDR3 nucleotides are TGTGCCAGCAGCACGTTCGTGCCAGGGCACGGCTACACCTTC. V and J are TRBV7-2 and TRBJ1-2; D is perhaps TRBD1 (5 bases). V was pared by 5 bases and J by 8 bases, with 18 bases between. This CDR3 contains 14 residues. Germline V lookup: CDR1 SGHTA, CDR2 FQGNSA.

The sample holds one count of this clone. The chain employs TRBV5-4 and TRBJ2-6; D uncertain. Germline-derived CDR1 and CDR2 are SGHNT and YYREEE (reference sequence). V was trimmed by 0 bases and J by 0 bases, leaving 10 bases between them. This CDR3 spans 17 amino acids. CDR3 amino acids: CASSLGGRNSGANVLTF. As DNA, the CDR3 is TGTGCCAGCAGCTTGGGAGGTCGCAACTCTGGGGCCAACGTCCTGACTTTC. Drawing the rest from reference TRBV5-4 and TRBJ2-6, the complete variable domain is ETGVTQSPTHLIKTRGQQVTLRCSSQSGHNTVSWYQQALGQGPQFIFQYYREEENGRGNFPPRFSGLQFPNYSSELNVNALELDDSALYLCASSLGGRNSGANVLTFGAGSRLTVL.

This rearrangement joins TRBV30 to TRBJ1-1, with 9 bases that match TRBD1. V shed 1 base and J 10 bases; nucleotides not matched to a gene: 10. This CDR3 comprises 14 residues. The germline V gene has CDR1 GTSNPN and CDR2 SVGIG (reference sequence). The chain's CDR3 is CAWSGTGASWVAFF. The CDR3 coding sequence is TGTGCCTGGAGTGGGACAGGGGCCTCTTGGGTAGCTTTCTTT.

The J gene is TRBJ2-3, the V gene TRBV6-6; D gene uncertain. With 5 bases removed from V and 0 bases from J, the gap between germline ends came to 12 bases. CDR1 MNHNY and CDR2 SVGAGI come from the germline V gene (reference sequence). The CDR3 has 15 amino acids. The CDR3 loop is CASSPWGSSTDTQYF. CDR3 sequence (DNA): TGTGCCAGCAGTCCCTGGGGATCTAGCACAGATACGCAGTATTTT.

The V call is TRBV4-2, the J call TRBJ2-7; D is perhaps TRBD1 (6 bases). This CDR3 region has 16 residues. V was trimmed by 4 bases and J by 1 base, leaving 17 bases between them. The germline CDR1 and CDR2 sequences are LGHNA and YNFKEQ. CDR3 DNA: TGTGCCAGCAGCCCAGATACGGGACAAATATCCTACGAGCAGTACTTC. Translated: CASSPDTGQISYEQYF.

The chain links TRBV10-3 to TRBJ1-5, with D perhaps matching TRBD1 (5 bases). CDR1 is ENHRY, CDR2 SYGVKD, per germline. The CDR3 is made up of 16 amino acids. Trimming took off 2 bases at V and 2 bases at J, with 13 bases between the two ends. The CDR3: CAISERSPRGNQPQHF. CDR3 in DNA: TGTGCCATCAGTGAGCGCTCACCCAGGGGCAATCAGCCCCAGCATTTT.

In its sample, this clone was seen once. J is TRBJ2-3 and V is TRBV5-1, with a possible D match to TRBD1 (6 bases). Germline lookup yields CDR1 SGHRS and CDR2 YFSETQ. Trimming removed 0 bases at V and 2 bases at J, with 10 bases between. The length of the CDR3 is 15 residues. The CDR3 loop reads CASSLGQVTTDTQYF. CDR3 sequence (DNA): TGCGCCAGCAGCTTGGGACAGGTTACCACAGATACGCAGTATTTT.

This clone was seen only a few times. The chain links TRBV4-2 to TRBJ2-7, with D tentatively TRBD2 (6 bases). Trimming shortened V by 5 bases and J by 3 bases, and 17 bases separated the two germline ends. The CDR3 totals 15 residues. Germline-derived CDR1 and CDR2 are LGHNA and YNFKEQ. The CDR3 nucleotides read TGTGCCAGCAGCTACCGGGACTGGGGGAACTACGAGCAGTACTTC. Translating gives CASSYRDWGNYEQYF.

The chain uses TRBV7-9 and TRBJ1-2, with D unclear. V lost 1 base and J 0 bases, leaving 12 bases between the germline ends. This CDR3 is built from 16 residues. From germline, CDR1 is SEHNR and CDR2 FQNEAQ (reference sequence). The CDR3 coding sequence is TGTGCCAGCAGCTTAGGCGGGAGGACCTCTAACTATGGCTACACCTTC. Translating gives CASSLGGRTSNYGYTF.

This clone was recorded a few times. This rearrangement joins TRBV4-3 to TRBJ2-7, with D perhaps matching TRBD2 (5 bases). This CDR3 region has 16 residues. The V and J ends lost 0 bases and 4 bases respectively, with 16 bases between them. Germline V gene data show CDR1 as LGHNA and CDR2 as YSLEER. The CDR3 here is CASSQDYSDSTYEQYF. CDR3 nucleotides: TGCGCCAGCAGCCAAGATTATAGCGATAGTACTTACGAGCAGTACTTC.

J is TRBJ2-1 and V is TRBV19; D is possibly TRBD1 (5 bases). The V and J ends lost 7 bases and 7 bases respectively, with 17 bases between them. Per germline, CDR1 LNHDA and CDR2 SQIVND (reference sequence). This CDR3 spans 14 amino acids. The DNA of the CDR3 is TGTGCCAGTACCCTAGGGGCAGTGGAGAATGAGCAGTTCTTC. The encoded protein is CASTLGAVENEQFF.

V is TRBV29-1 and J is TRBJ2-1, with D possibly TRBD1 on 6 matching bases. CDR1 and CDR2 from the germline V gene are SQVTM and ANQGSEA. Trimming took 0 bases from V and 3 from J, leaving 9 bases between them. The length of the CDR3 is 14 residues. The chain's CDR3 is CSVEDYRVYNEQFF. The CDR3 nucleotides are TGCAGCGTTGAAGACTACAGGGTCTACAATGAGCAGTTCTTC.

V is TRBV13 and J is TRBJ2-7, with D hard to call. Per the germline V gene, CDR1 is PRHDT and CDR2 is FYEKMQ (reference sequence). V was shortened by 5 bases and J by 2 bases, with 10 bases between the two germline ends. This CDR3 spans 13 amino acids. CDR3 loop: CASSEIGPYEQYF. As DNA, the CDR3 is TGTGCCAGCAGCGAGATCGGGCCCTACGAGCAGTACTTC.

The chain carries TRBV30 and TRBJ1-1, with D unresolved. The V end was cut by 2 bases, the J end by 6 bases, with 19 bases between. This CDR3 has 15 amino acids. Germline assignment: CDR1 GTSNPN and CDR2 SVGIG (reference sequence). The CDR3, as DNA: TGTGCCTGGAGTTCTTCCGGCTCTGGGTATTCTGAAGCTTTCTTT. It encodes CAWSSSGSGYSEAFF.

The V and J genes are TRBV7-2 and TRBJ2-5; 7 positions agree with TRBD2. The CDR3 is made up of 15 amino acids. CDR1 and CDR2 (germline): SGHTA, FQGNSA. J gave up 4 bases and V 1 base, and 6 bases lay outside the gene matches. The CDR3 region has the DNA TGTGCCAGCAGCTTAGTCGGGGGGTCCCCAGAGACCCAGTACTTC. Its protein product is CASSLVGGSPETQYF.

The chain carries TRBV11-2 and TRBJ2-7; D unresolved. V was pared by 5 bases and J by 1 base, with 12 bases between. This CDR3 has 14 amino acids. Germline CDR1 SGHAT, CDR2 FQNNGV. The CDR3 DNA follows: TGTGCCAGCAGCGCGACCGGGCCATCCTACGAGCAGTACTTC. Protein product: CASSATGPSYEQYF.

CDR3: CASSPDSATDTQYF. The CDR3 DNA is TGCGCCAGCAGCCCCGACAGTGCCACAGATACGCAGTATTTT. This sequence joins TRBV5-1 and TRBJ2-3, with a possible D match to TRBD1 (5 bases). Per germline, CDR1 SGHRS and CDR2 YFSETQ. V lost 4 bases and J 2 bases, leaving 11 bases between the germline ends. This CDR3 contains 14 residues.

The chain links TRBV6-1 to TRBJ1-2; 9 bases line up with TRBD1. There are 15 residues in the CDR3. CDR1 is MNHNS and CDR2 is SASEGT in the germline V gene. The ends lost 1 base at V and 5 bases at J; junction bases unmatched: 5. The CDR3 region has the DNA TGTGCCAGCAGTGAAGAGGGGACAGGGCTATATGGCTACACCTTC. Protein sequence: CASSEEGTGLYGYTF.

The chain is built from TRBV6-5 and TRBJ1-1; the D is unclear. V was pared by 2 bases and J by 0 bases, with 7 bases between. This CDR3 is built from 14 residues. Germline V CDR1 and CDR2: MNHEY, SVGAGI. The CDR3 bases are TGTGCCAGCAGTTACACCACGTTGAACACTGAAGCTTTCTTT. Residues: CASSYTTLNTEAFF.

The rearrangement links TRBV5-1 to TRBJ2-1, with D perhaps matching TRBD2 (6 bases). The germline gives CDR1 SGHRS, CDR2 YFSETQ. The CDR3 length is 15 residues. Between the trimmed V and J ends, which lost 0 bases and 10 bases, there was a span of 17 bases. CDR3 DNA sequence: TGCGCCAGCAGCTTGGATTGGCCGGGGCGGGACGAGCAGTTCTTC. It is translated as CASSLDWPGRDEQFF.

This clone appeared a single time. CDR3 nucleotide sequence: TGTGCCACCAGCAGAGGTACTGGGGCCACAGATACGCAGTATTTT. This translates into CATSRGTGATDTQYF. V and J are TRBV15 and TRBJ2-3, with D perhaps TRBD1 (5 bases). CDR3 length equals 15 residues. In germline, CDR1 is LNHNV, CDR2 YYDKDF (reference sequence). Trimming cost V 1 base and J 2 bases, with 10 bases left between them.

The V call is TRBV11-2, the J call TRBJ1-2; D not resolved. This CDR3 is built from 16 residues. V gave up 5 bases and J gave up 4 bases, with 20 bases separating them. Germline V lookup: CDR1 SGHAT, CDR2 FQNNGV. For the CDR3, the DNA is TGTGCCAGCAGCCCTCTCAGATTAGGGATTGGCTATGGCTACACCTTC. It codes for CASSPLRLGIGYGYTF.

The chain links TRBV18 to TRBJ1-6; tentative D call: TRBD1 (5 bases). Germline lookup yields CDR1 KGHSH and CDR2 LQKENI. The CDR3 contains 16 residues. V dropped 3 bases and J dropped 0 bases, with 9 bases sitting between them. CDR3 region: CASSPDIGSYNSPLHF. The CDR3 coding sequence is TGTGCCAGCTCACCGGACATTGGCTCCTATAATTCACCCCTCCACTTT.